Below are 14 T cell receptor beta chains sequenced from a single sample in a study of regulatory T cells in long-lasting Graves disease. According to the study, TCR beta libraries were built with iRepertoire HTBI primers and CDR3-region Arm-PCR. MiXCR was run by TCRdb on the multiplex PCR reads, yielding one entry per CDR3 protein. The table includes around 450,000 distinct CDR3 sequences, about 15% detected once. Time point in this sample: newly diagnosed GD, antithyroid drugs for less than 3 months. Researchers made the TCR library from RNA that was extracted from PBMCs. This same sample was also taken into another study, of T cells in Graves' hyperthyroidism and ophthalmopathy.

Sequencing used peripheral blood mononuclear cells (PBMCs), obtained at new diagnosis, from a patient treated with antithyroid drugs. All receptors come from a woman between 35 and 50 years old with Graves disease.

This clonotype was detected many times. The chain links TRBV11-2 to TRBJ1-1; maybe TRBD1 (5 bases). The length of the CDR3 is 14 residues. V lost 5 bases and J lost 4, with 14 bases in between. CDR1 and CDR2 (germline): SGHAT, FQNNGV. The CDR3 sequence: CASSPGGGGTEAFF. Written as DNA, the CDR3 is TGTGCCAGCAGCCCGGGGGGGGGTGGCACTGAAGCTTTCTTT. Variable domain in full (rest from reference TRBV11-2 and TRBJ1-1): EAGVAQSPRYKIIEKRQSVAFWCNPISGHATLYWYQQILGQGPKLLIQFQNNGVVDDSQLPKDRFSAERLKGVDSTLKIQPAKLEDSAVYLCASSPGGGGTEAFFGQGTRLTVV.

There are a few counts of this clonotype. This chain joins TRBV10-1 and TRBJ2-3, with TRBD2 identical over 9 bases. CDR3 length: 16 amino acids. The V segment lost 3 bases and the J segment 5 bases; nucleotides outside the gene matches: 9. Germline lookup yields CDR1 WNHNN and CDR2 SYGVQD (reference sequence). The CDR3 loop is CASSDTTSGARDTQYF. The CDR3 nucleotides are TGCGCCAGCAGTGATACGACTAGCGGTGCTAGAGATACGCAGTATTTT.

This clonotype was found many times. The V call is TRBV11-1, the J call TRBJ2-1; no firm D call. The CDR3 consists of 12 residues. Germline assignment: CDR1 SGHAT and CDR2 FQDESV (reference sequence). V was cut by 5 bases and J by 6 bases, with 8 bases left in between. CDR3 sequence: CASSPNRNEQFF. In DNA, the CDR3 is TGTGCCAGCAGCCCAAATCGCAATGAGCAGTTCTTC.

The DNA for the CDR3 is TGTGCCAGCACCGTGGGTCGTATGTCTGGGGCCAACGTCCTGACTTTC. Amino acid sequence: CASTVGRMSGANVLTF. V and J are TRBV13 and TRBJ2-6; the D is unclear. Germline values: CDR1 PRHDT, CDR2 FYEKMQ (reference sequence). Trimming pared 7 bases from V and 1 base from J, leaving 14 bases between. CDR3 length equals 16 residues.

This clonotype has just a few counts. This clone may be a read error of a much larger clone one base away. No conserved phenylalanine or tryptophan is present at the end of the CDR3, so a read error is the likely explanation. The chain joins TRBV12-3 or TRBV12-4 to TRBJ1-1; D is undetermined. The CDR3 extends over 14 amino acids. V was pared by 5 bases and J by 6 bases, with 16 bases between. The CDR3 reads CASSLFRATSEAFS. The CDR3, as DNA: TGTGCCAGCAGTCTCTTTAGGGCCACCTCTGAAGCTTTCTCT.

This clonotype was counted at least ten times. The chain is built from TRBV10-3 and TRBJ1-1; 7 bases match TRBD1. The germline CDR1 and CDR2 sequences are ENHRY and SYGVKD. The V and J ends lost 2 bases and 2 bases, in that order; junction bases with no gene match: 5. The CDR3 contains 15 residues. CDR3 sequence (DNA): TGTGCCATCAGTGAGAGCCGGACAGGCAACACTGAAGCTTTCTTT. Amino acids: CAISESRTGNTEAFF.

This chain connects TRBV30 to TRBJ2-6; TRBD1 matches 8 bases. The CDR3 has 17 residues. Germline trimming cut 0 bases from V and 2 bases from J; bases unmatched to any gene: 6. In germline, CDR1 is GTSNPN, CDR2 SVGIG (reference sequence). The CDR3 sequence: CAWSVPGGATGANVLTF. The CDR3 coding sequence is TGTGCCTGGAGTGTCCCAGGGGGCGCAACTGGGGCCAACGTCCTGACTTTC.

The V and J genes are TRBV7-8 and TRBJ2-7; D is possibly TRBD2 (6 bases). Between the trimmed V and J ends, which lost 1 base and 2 bases, there was a span of 21 bases. Germline CDR1 reads SGHVS; CDR2 reads FQNEAQ. The CDR3 length is 18 residues. The CDR3 here is CASSLGGVSLRDTYEQYF. Written as DNA, the CDR3 is TGTGCCAGCAGCTTAGGGGGGGTATCCCTGAGGGATACCTACGAGCAGTACTTC.

This clonotype has ten or more counts. The chain carries TRBV9 and TRBJ1-1; no reliable D call. V lost 0 bases to trimming and J lost 0 bases, with 9 bases between them. The CDR3 extends over 15 amino acids. Germline V gene lookup returns CDR1 SGDLS and CDR2 YYNGEE. The CDR3 sequence: CASSVGQGMNTEAFF. CDR3 coding DNA: TGTGCCAGCAGCGTAGGTCAAGGGATGAACACTGAAGCTTTCTTT.

This chain connects TRBV18 to TRBJ1-5, with D maybe TRBD1 (5 bases). V was pared by 1 base and J by 0 bases, with 7 bases between. Per germline, CDR1 KGHSH and CDR2 LQKENI. The CDR3 consists of 15 residues. Here the CDR3 DNA reads TGTGCCAGCTCACCACAAGACAGTAGCAATCAGCCCCAGCATTTT. This gives the protein CASSPQDSSNQPQHF.

This clonotype occurred a few times. This chain uses TRBV27 with TRBJ1-5; D may be TRBD1 (5 bases). Trimming shortened V by 3 bases and J by 11 bases, and 14 bases separated the two germline ends. This CDR3 comprises 13 residues. Germline-derived CDR1 and CDR2 are MNHEY and SMNVEV (reference sequence). The CDR3 reads CASSFVQKGTQHF. In DNA form, the CDR3 reads TGTGCCAGCAGTTTCGTACAGAAGGGGACCCAGCATTTT.

The chain has TRBV6-1 and TRBJ2-7; D ambiguous. The CDR3 length is 11 residues. Germline assignment: CDR1 MNHNS and CDR2 SASEGT. V lost 6 bases and J 3 bases, leaving 6 bases between the germline ends. CDR3 in DNA: TGTGCCAGCAGGTTCGGCTACGAGCAGTACTTC. This encodes CASRFGYEQYF.

V usage is TRBV20-1 and J usage is TRBJ2-1, with TRBD2 matching over 7 bases. Per the germline V gene, CDR1 is DFQATT and CDR2 is SNEGSKA (reference sequence). Trimming cost V 3 bases and J 1 base; bases outside gene matches: 9. The CDR3 is 16 residues long. This chain's CDR3 is CSASPRSGGSYNEQFF. CDR3 coding DNA: TGCAGTGCTAGTCCTAGGTCGGGGGGTTCCTACAATGAGCAGTTCTTC.

This clonotype has at least ten counts. The chain carries TRBV18 and TRBJ2-7; 7 nucleotides align to TRBD2. The CDR3 runs to 13 residues. Germline V gives CDR1 KGHSH, CDR2 LQKENI. The junction had 5 bases not matched to a gene; V was cut back by 3 bases and J by 6 bases. The CDR3 is CASSPSSGTEQYF. CDR3 sequence (DNA): TGTGCCAGCTCACCGTCTAGCGGTACCGAGCAGTACTTC.